This T cell receptor beta chain was profiled in a study of shared clonotypes between healthy human individuals. Study summary: A few men and two women, aged 18 to 49, were donors. Study-level findings and limits: Memory subsets generally showed smaller estimated richness than naive subsets did.

Those who donated were healthy HIV-negative adults, with no recent acute infections or vaccinations reported. Running of the assay took place at deep level. Profiling relied on immunoSEQ multiplex PCR, and the TCRdb table lists in-frame clones only, not all of them. Here the sample spans about 1.5 million clones, nearly 99% being singletons. A note on this clone: Its antigen remains unknown.

This sequence was found in a man under 40 in good health. Material: naive CD4+ T cells sorted from blood. As to subset: CD45RA+ positively selected.

CDR3 DNA: TGCGCCAGCAGCGCACAGGGGGTGAACACTGAAGCTTTCTTT. Amino acids: CASSAQGVNTEAFF. The chain recombines TRBV5-1 with TRBJ1-1; 8 bases fit TRBD1. The trim removed 4 bases at V and 0 bases at J, leaving 2 bases unmatched. CDR3 size: 14 residues. Germline lookup yields CDR1 SGHRS and CDR2 YFSETQ. The whole variable domain, remainder taken from reference TRBV5-1 and TRBJ1-1, is KAGVTQTPRYLIKTRGQQVTLSCSPISGHRSVSWYQQTPGQGLQFLFEYFSETQRNKGNFPGRFSGRQFSNSRSEMNVSTLELGDSALYLCASSAQGVNTEAFFGQGTRLTVV.